This TCR beta chain was identified in a study of blood T cells in healthy people across ages. Combining a sample-barcoded 5' primer with a J-beta primer mix, a second PCR ran for roughly 7 to 11 cycles. TCRdb re-analysed the 5' RACE reads in MiXCR, keeping a single row per CDR3 protein. The data contain around 800,000 distinct CDR3 sequences, roughly 50% of them singletons. Specimen: blood. This clonotype originated in a man older than 75 in good health.

This CDR3 is CASRLRLAEQYF. Written as DNA, the CDR3 is TGTGCCAGCAGACTAAGACTAGCCGAGCAGTACTTC. The V call is TRBV12-3 or TRBV12-4, the J call TRBJ2-7; the match to TRBD2 covers 7 bases. The junction had 5 bases not matched to a gene; V was cut back by 6 bases and J by 6 bases. The CDR3 extends over 12 amino acids.